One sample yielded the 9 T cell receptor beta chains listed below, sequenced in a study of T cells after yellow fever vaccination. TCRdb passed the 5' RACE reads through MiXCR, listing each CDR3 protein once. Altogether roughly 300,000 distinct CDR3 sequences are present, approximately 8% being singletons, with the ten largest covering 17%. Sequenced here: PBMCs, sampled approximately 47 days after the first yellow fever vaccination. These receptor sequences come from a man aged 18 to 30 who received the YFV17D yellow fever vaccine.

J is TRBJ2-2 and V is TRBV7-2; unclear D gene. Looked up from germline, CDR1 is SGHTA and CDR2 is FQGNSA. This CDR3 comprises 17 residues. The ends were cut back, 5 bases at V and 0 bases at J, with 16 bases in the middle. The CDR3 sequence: CASSPTYAGPNTGELFF. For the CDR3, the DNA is TGTGCCAGCAGCCCCACTTACGCCGGCCCGAACACCGGGGAGCTGTTTTTT.

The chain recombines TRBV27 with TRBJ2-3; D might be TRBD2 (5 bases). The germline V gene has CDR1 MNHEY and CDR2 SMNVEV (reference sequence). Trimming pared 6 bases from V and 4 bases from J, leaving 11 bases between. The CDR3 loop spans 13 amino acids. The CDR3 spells CASRVGGSDTQYF. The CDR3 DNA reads TGTGCCAGCAGGGTAGGCGGGTCAGATACGCAGTATTTT.

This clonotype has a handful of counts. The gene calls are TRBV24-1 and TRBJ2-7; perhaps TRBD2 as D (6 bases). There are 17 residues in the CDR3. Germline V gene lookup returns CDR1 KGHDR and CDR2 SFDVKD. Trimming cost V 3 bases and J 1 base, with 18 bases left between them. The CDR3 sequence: CATSDPLVGGYSYEQYF. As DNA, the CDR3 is TGTGCCACCAGTGATCCGCTTGTCGGGGGTTATTCCTACGAGCAGTACTTC.

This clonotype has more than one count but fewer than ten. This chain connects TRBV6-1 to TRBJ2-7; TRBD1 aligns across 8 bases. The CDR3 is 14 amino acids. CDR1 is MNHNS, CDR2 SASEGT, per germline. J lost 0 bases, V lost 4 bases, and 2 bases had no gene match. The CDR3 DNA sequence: TGTGCCAGCAGTGGCGGACAGGGCTCCTACGAGCAGTACGTC. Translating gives CASSGGQGSYEQYV.

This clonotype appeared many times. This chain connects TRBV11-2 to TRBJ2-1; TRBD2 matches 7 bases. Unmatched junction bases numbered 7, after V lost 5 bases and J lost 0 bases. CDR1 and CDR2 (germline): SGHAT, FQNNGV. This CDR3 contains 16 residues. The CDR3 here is CASSVRTSDSYNEQFF. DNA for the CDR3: TGTGCCAGCAGCGTCCGCACTAGCGACTCCTACAATGAGCAGTTCTTC.

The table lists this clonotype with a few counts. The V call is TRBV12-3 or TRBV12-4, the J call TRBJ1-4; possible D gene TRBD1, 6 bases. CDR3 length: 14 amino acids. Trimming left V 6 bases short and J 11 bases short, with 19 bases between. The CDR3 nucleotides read TGTGCCAGCAGGTTCGGGACACAAGCAGGGAAACTGTTTTTT. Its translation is CASRFGTQAGKLFF.

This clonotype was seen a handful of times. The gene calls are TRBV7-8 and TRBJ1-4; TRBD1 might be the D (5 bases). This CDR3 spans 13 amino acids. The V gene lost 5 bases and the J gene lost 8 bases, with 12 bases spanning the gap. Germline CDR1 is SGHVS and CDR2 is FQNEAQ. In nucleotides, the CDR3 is TGTGCCAGCAGCGGACCTGGGGGGGAAAAACTGTTTTTT. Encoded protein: CASSGPGGEKLFF.

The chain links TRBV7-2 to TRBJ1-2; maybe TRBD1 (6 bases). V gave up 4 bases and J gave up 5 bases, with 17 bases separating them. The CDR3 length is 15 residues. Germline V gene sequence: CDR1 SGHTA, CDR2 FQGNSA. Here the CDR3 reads CASSSRTVDPYGYTF. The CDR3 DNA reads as TGTGCCAGCAGCTCACGGACAGTCGACCCATATGGCTACACCTTC.

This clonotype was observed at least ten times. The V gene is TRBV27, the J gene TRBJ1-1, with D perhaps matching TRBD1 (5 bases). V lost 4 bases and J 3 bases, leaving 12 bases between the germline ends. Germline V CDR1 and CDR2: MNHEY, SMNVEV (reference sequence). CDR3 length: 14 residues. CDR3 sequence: CASSSPGGYTEAFF. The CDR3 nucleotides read TGTGCCAGCAGTTCCCCGGGGGGGTACACTGAAGCTTTCTTT.